One and the same sample provided the 29 T cell receptor beta chains below, sequenced in a study of blood T cell repertoires in COVID-19. The protocol was immunoSEQ multiplex PCR, while the TCRdb copy is restricted to in-frame clones and leaves out a portion. The repertoire holds 45,000 to 60,000 clones, roughly 90% seen once, with 2.5% to 3.5% in the top ten. The sample taken for sequencing was peripheral blood. These TCRs come from a man in his forties or fifties with acute or convalescent COVID-19.

This clone is a singleton in its sample. This rearrangement joins TRBV11-2 to TRBJ1-2, with a weak D call TRBD1 (5 bases). The V and J ends lost 4 bases and 5 bases respectively, with 17 bases between them. The CDR3 has 15 residues. Germline-derived CDR1 and CDR2 are SGHAT and FQNNGV. The CDR3 DNA reads as TGTGCCAGCAGCTCAGGACACCTCGGTCCTTATGGCTACACCTTC. Its translation is CASSSGHLGPYGYTF.

The V call is TRBV18, the J call TRBJ1-1, with no clear D. From germline, CDR1 is KGHSH and CDR2 LQKENI. V was cut by 3 bases and J by 0 bases, with 14 bases left in between. The CDR3 contains 16 residues. CDR3 coding DNA: TGTGCCAGCTCACCTACCCTCACGGGTTTGAACACTGAAGCTTTCTTT. Translated: CASSPTLTGLNTEAFF.

This rearrangement joins TRBV7-3 to TRBJ2-1, with 10 nucleotides matching TRBD2. The length of the CDR3 is 15 residues. Germline values: CDR1 SGHTA, CDR2 FQGTGA. The J segment lost 7 bases and the V segment lost 6 bases, leaving 9 bases of the junction unmatched. The DNA for the CDR3 is TGTGCCAGCAGTTCAATAGCGGGGGGTAGGAATGAGCAGTTCTTC. Its translation is CASSSIAGGRNEQFF.

V and J are TRBV5-5 and TRBJ1-1; D unresolved. This CDR3 has 15 amino acids. Germline V gene lookup returns CDR1 SGHKS and CDR2 YYEKEE (reference sequence). Trimming stripped 1 base from V and 0 bases from J, with 10 bases between. CDR3 in amino acids: CASSLFSHVNTEAFF. In DNA form, the CDR3 reads TGTGCCAGCAGCTTGTTTAGCCACGTGAACACTGAAGCTTTCTTT.

CDR3 region: CASSAGGSYNSPLHF. Here the CDR3 DNA reads TGTGCCAGCAGTGCCGGGGGCTCCTATAATTCACCCCTCCACTTT. The chain combines TRBV2 with TRBJ1-6, with TRBD1 as a possible D gene (5 bases). This CDR3 contains 15 residues. Germline-derived CDR1 and CDR2 are SNHLY and FYNNEI. Trimming left V 4 bases short and J 0 bases short, with 7 bases between.

The chain combines TRBV18 with TRBJ1-1, with 7 bases matching TRBD1. This CDR3 is 15 amino acids long. Germline lookup yields CDR1 KGHSH and CDR2 LQKENI. V was clipped by 0 bases and J by 2 bases; unmatched bases: 3. The CDR3 coding sequence is TGTGCCAGCTCACCACCGGGACAGCACAACACTGAAGCTTTCTTT. It yields the protein CASSPPGQHNTEAFF.

The V and J genes are TRBV7-2 and TRBJ1-2, with 7 bases fitting TRBD1. Germline-derived CDR1 and CDR2 are SGHTA and FQGNSA. This CDR3 comprises 14 residues. J gave up 2 bases and V 4 bases, and 4 bases lay outside the gene matches. The CDR3, as DNA: TGTGCCAGCAGCTCCCAGACAGGGAACTATGGCTACACCTTC. It specifies CASSSQTGNYGYTF.

The chain has TRBV19 and TRBJ1-5, with D maybe TRBD1 (6 bases). CDR3 length: 15 amino acids. Trimming left V 7 bases short and J 7 bases short, with 20 bases between. CDR1 is LNHDA and CDR2 is SQIVND in the germline V gene (reference sequence). The CDR3 DNA is TGTGCCAGTACCTCATGGGGGGGCGTTGGCCAGCCCCAGCATTTT. The encoded protein is CASTSWGGVGQPQHF.

The chain recombines TRBV6-5 with TRBJ1-5; D gene uncertain. Trimming stripped 5 bases from V and 0 bases from J, with 5 bases between. Looked up from germline, CDR1 is MNHEY and CDR2 is SVGAGI. There are 13 residues in the CDR3. For the CDR3, the DNA is TGTGCCAGCAGTCCCCATAGCAATCAGCCCCAGCATTTT. Translation: CASSPHSNQPQHF.

The chain links TRBV5-6 to TRBJ2-2; the match to TRBD2 covers 7 bases. The CDR3 loop spans 16 amino acids. Germline V gene data show CDR1 as SGHDT and CDR2 as YYEEEE. Trimming removed 4 bases from V and 3 bases from J; junction bases left unmatched: 9. The CDR3: CASSGGLVIDTGELFF. CDR3 sequence (DNA): TGTGCCAGCAGCGGCGGACTAGTAATCGACACCGGGGAGCTGTTTTTT.

This clone was seen a single time. J is TRBJ2-7 and V is TRBV24-1; 11 bases fit TRBD2. The CDR3 length is 17 residues. The germline V gene encodes CDR1 KGHDR and CDR2 SFDVKD. Trimming cost V 4 bases and J 3 bases; bases outside gene matches: 10. CDR3 coding DNA: TGTGCCACCAGTGACGTAGCGGGGGGGCTACTCCTCTACGAGCAGTACTTC. Amino acids: CATSDVAGGLLLYEQYF.

The chain combines TRBV9 with TRBJ2-3; maybe TRBD1 (6 bases). The germline gives CDR1 SGDLS, CDR2 YYNGEE. Trimming removed 0 bases at V and 0 bases at J, with 11 bases between. The CDR3 has 16 residues. CDR3 protein: CASSVDREMSTDTQYF. CDR3 coding DNA: TGTGCCAGCAGCGTAGACAGGGAAATGAGCACAGATACGCAGTATTTT.

This rearrangement joins TRBV5-4 to TRBJ2-1; weak D call: TRBD1 (6 bases). Per the germline V gene, CDR1 is SGHNT and CDR2 is YYREEE (reference sequence). The V end lost 2 bases, the J end lost 3 bases, and 12 bases lay between the germline ends. The CDR3 has 15 residues. CDR3 DNA sequence: TGTGCCAGCAGCTTATCAGGGGCAGGCTACAATGAGCAGTTCTTC. Its translation: CASSLSGAGYNEQFF.

The genes are TRBV12-3 or TRBV12-4 and TRBJ2-7, with D possibly matching TRBD2 (7 bases). The V gene lost 9 bases and the J gene lost 3 bases, with 12 bases spanning the gap. This CDR3 comprises 12 residues. The CDR3 protein is CASRGGGYEQYF. CDR3 DNA sequence: TGTGCCAGTCGAGGGGGGGGCTACGAGCAGTACTTC.

This chain joins TRBV11-2 and TRBJ2-1; 10 nucleotides match TRBD1. Unmatched junction bases numbered 3, after V lost 1 base and J lost 6 bases. The CDR3 is 15 amino acids. The germline V gene has CDR1 SGHAT and CDR2 FQNNGV. The CDR3 sequence is CASSLVRTGGNEQFF. The CDR3 DNA is TGTGCCAGCAGCTTAGTCAGGACAGGGGGCAATGAGCAGTTCTTC.

The rearrangement links TRBV12-5 to TRBJ1-1; the D is unclear. CDR1 and CDR2 from the germline V gene are LGHNT and FRNRAP. V gave up 3 bases and J gave up 1 base, with 6 bases separating them. The CDR3 consists of 13 residues. The CDR3 sequence is CASGFYANTEAFF. CDR3 coding DNA: TGTGCTAGTGGTTTCTACGCGAACACTGAAGCTTTCTTT. The full variable domain, in which reference TRBV12-5 and TRBJ1-1 provide the parts outside the CDR3, is DARVTQTPRHKVTEMGQEVTMRCQPILGHNTVFWYRQTMMQGLELLAYFRNRAPLDDSGMPKDRFSAEMPDATLATLKIQPSEPRDSAVYFCASGFYANTEAFFGQGTRLTVV.

In nucleotides, the CDR3 is TGCGCCAGCAGTGAAGAGCCATCCACTGAAGCTTTCTTT. This codes for CASSEEPSTEAFF. This chain uses TRBV10-1 with TRBJ1-1; D not resolved. Germline V gene lookup returns CDR1 WNHNN and CDR2 SYGVQD (reference sequence). V lost 3 bases, J lost 4 bases, and 9 bases lay in between. The CDR3 is made up of 13 amino acids.

This clone was picked up one time. V usage is TRBV3-1 (or the pseudogene TRBV3-2) and J usage is TRBJ2-7, with TRBD1 identical over 7 bases. Germline V CDR1 and CDR2: LGHDT, YNNKEL (reference sequence). The CDR3 sequence is 15 residues long. The trim removed 4 bases at V and 6 bases at J, leaving 12 bases unmatched. CDR3 loop: CASSPMDRRFGEQYF. CDR3 in DNA: TGTGCCAGCAGCCCCATGGACAGGAGGTTCGGCGAGCAGTACTTC.

In its sample, this clone is medium-sized. Different DNA sequences within this sample yield the same CDR3. This chain links TRBV2 with TRBJ1-5, with D possibly TRBD1 on 5 matching bases. The CDR3 is 13 amino acids. The germline CDR1 and CDR2 sequences are SNHLY and FYNNEI. Trimming left V 6 bases short and J 4 bases short, with 10 bases between. In DNA, the CDR3 is TGTGCCAGCAGCACCAACAGGAATCAGCCCCAGCATTTT. This translates into CASSTNRNQPQHF.

V and J are TRBV3-1 (or the pseudogene TRBV3-2) and TRBJ1-2, with D perhaps matching TRBD1 (5 bases). The V and J ends lost 4 bases and 2 bases respectively, with 14 bases between them. Germline lookup yields CDR1 LGHDT and CDR2 YNNKEL (reference sequence). The CDR3 is made up of 15 amino acids. The CDR3 bases are TGTGCCAGCAGCCCAGGGAGGGCGGAGAACTATGGCTACACCTTC. Translated, it gives CASSPGRAENYGYTF.

The rearrangement joins TRBV18 to TRBJ2-7, with 7 positions matching TRBD1. CDR1 and CDR2 from the germline V gene are KGHSH and LQKENI. This CDR3 comprises 13 residues. V was pared by 3 bases and J by 4 bases, with 3 bases of the junction left unmatched. CDR3 protein: CASSPGQRYEQYF. CDR3 DNA: TGTGCCAGCTCACCGGGACAGCGTTACGAGCAGTACTTC.

The chain combines TRBV14 with TRBJ1-2, with D perhaps matching TRBD1 (6 bases). The CDR3 has 14 amino acids. Per the germline V gene, CDR1 is SGHDN and CDR2 is FVKESK. V lost 5 bases and J 9 bases, leaving 19 bases between the germline ends. CDR3 sequence: CASSSQGRNHRYTF. Written as DNA, the CDR3 is TGTGCCAGCAGCAGCCAGGGGAGAAACCATCGCTACACCTTC.

CDR3 DNA sequence: TGCGCCAGCAGCTGGGGACAGGGGACCGGGGAGCTGTTTTTT. This gives the protein CASSWGQGTGELFF. The chain combines TRBV5-1 with TRBJ2-2; 10 nucleotides align to TRBD1. CDR1 and CDR2 from the germline V gene are SGHRS and YFSETQ. This CDR3 is built from 14 residues. V was pared by 3 bases and J by 5 bases, with 1 base of the junction left unmatched.

The rearrangement links TRBV4-1 to TRBJ1-2, with 10 bases lining up with TRBD1. CDR3 length equals 17 residues. Germline assignment: CDR1 MGHRA and CDR2 YSYEKL. V lost 1 base to trimming and J lost 4 bases; unmatched junction nucleotides: 9. Written as DNA, the CDR3 is TGCGCCAGCAGCCAAGTGGGGACAGGGGAAACAATCTATGGCTACACCTTC. It is translated as CASSQVGTGETIYGYTF.

DNA of the CDR3: TGTGCCAGCAGCCTGGGGACAGTCTATGGCTACACCTTC. This sequence encodes CASSLGTVYGYTF. The rearrangement links TRBV7-2 to TRBJ1-2; 7 bases line up with TRBD1. The CDR3 contains 13 residues. Trimming at V came to 5 bases and at J to 4 bases, leaving 4 bases not matched to a gene. Germline values: CDR1 SGHTA, CDR2 FQGNSA.

This chain links TRBV18 with TRBJ2-1, with D possibly TRBD1 on 6 matching bases. The CDR3 runs to 15 residues. Trimming shortened V by 1 base and J by 1 base, and 8 bases separated the two germline ends. The germline V gene has CDR1 KGHSH and CDR2 LQKENI. The CDR3 loop reads CASSPLGQSYNEQFF. The DNA for the CDR3 is TGTGCCAGCTCACCACTCGGACAGTCCTACAATGAGCAGTTCTTC.

V gene TRBV7-2 combines with J gene TRBJ2-7, with D maybe TRBD1 (6 bases). CDR3 length: 14 amino acids. In germline, CDR1 is SGHTA, CDR2 FQGNSA. V gave up 4 bases and J gave up 1 base, with 11 bases separating them. CDR3: CASSSTRGSYEQYF. CDR3 in DNA: TGTGCCAGCAGCTCCACCAGGGGATCCTACGAGCAGTACTTC.

This clone was seen only once. V and J are TRBV9 and TRBJ2-3; 9 bases match TRBD2. The CDR3 spans 14 residues. Losses at the gene ends were 5 bases for V and 3 bases for J; bases not matched to a gene: 4. Germline values: CDR1 SGDLS, CDR2 YYNGEE. The chain's CDR3 is CASSLAGRTDTQYF. CDR3 in DNA: TGTGCCAGCAGTCTAGCGGGGAGAACAGATACGCAGTATTTT.

V and J are TRBV30 and TRBJ1-5; no clear D. V gave up 0 bases and J gave up 4 bases, with 10 bases separating them. This CDR3 region has 14 residues. Germline loops: CDR1 GTSNPN, CDR2 SVGIG (reference sequence). CDR3 bases: TGTGCCTGGAGTGTAGGCCAGGTTAATCAGCCCCAGCATTTT. Its protein product is CAWSVGQVNQPQHF.